The 11 T cell receptor beta chains below come from one sample, sequenced in a study of T cell changes during pregnancy in multiple sclerosis. Assay used: immunoSEQ multiplex PCR; TCRdb lists only in-frame clones, some missing. The sample yields approximately 38,000 clones, around 91% seen once. The sample consisted of CD8+ T cells from peripheral blood mononuclear cells, taken in the second trimester of pregnancy. All receptors come from a female donor with multiple sclerosis, enrolled in a pregnancy study.

The chain couples TRBV5-4 to TRBJ2-5; 9 nucleotides align to TRBD1. The CDR3 has 16 amino acids. Germline CDR1 SGHNT, CDR2 YYREEE (reference sequence). Trimming took 3 bases from V and 3 from J; bases not matched to a gene: 9. The CDR3 DNA is TGTGCCAGCAGCTCTCCGGGACAGGGACAGAAAGAGACCCAGTACTTC. It is translated as CASSSPGQGQKETQYF. The whole variable domain, filled in from reference TRBV5-4 and TRBJ2-5, reads ETGVTQSPTHLIKTRGQQVTLRCSSQSGHNTVSWYQQALGQGPQFIFQYYREEENGRGNFPPRFSGLQFPNYSSELNVNALELDDSALYLCASSSPGQGQKETQYFGPGTRLLVL.

The chain uses TRBV2 and TRBJ2-7; possible D gene TRBD1, 6 bases. The length of the CDR3 is 13 residues. Trimming removed 6 bases from V and 2 bases from J, with 11 bases in between. The germline gives CDR1 SNHLY, CDR2 FYNNEI. Here the CDR3 reads CASRKTGPYEQYF. The CDR3 region has the DNA TGTGCCAGCAGGAAAACAGGGCCCTACGAGCAGTACTTC.

This rearrangement joins TRBV19 to TRBJ1-4, with D maybe TRBD1 (5 bases). CDR1 LNHDA and CDR2 SQIVND come from the germline V gene (reference sequence). Trimming removed 9 bases at V and 6 bases at J, with 14 bases between. The CDR3 sequence is 13 residues long. The CDR3 DNA reads as TGTGCCAGCACATCGCAGGGATATGAAAAACTGTTTTTT. This encodes CASTSQGYEKLFF. The full variable domain, its missing parts supplied by reference TRBV19 and TRBJ1-4, is DGGITQSPKYLFRKEGQNVTLSCEQNLNHDAMYWYRQDPGQGLRLIYYSQIVNDFQKGDIAEGYSVSREKKESFPLTVTSAQKNPTAFYLCASTSQGYEKLFFGSGTQLSVL.

The V gene is TRBV2, the J gene TRBJ2-1; 7 bases are shared with TRBD2. The CDR3 runs to 14 residues. V trimming: 6 bases; J trimming: 3 bases; junction bases outside the gene matches: 5. Germline loops: CDR1 SNHLY, CDR2 FYNNEI. The CDR3 coding sequence is TGTGCCAGCAGAGTCCGGGACTACTACAATGAGCAGTTCTTC. Translated: CASRVRDYYNEQFF.

Remarks on this clone: The identical CDR3 is also encoded by other nucleotide sequences in the sample. The chain uses TRBV19 and TRBJ2-7; possible D gene TRBD2, 6 bases. This CDR3 contains 14 residues. CDR1 LNHDA and CDR2 SQIVND come from the germline V gene (reference sequence). V lost 3 bases and J 6 bases, leaving 15 bases between the germline ends. DNA of the CDR3: TGTGCCAGTAGTATTGGAGGGACCCCCATCGAGCAGTACTTC. It specifies CASSIGGTPIEQYF.

The chain carries TRBV27 and TRBJ2-7; the D is unclear. The CDR3 sequence is 15 residues long. V lost 4 bases to trimming and J lost 3 bases, with 16 bases between them. Germline-derived CDR1 and CDR2 are MNHEY and SMNVEV (reference sequence). The CDR3 here is CASSSTPPLYYEQYF. In DNA, the CDR3 is TGTGCCAGCAGTTCTACCCCCCCACTTTACTACGAGCAGTACTTC.

The J gene is TRBJ2-1, the V gene TRBV19; D ambiguous. Germline V gene sequence: CDR1 LNHDA, CDR2 SQIVND (reference sequence). Deletions cut 5 bases from V and 4 bases from J, with 15 bases between. The CDR3 spans 15 residues. CDR3 coding DNA: TGTGCCAGTAGTCACCGGGTAGCAGCATACAATGAGCAGTTCTTC. Translating it yields CASSHRVAAYNEQFF.

The chain is built from TRBV6-1 and TRBJ1-5, with a possible D match to TRBD1 (5 bases). Germline CDR1 is MNHNS and CDR2 is SASEGT. The V gene lost 5 bases and the J gene lost 0 bases, with 8 bases spanning the gap. The CDR3 has 14 amino acids. As DNA, the CDR3 is TGTGCCAGCAGTTTAGACAGTAGCAATCAGCCCCAGCATTTT. It encodes CASSLDSSNQPQHF.

This clone was seen only once. This rearrangement joins TRBV18 to TRBJ2-7; tentative D call: TRBD1 (6 bases). Germline V CDR1 and CDR2: KGHSH, LQKENI. The CDR3 runs 17 residues. V dropped 4 bases and J dropped 7 bases, with 26 bases sitting between them. In nucleotides, the CDR3 is TGTGCCAGCTCACGACCGGCTACAGGGAGTAATCGGGGTGAGCAGTACTTC. It yields the protein CASSRPATGSNRGEQYF.

This chain links TRBV2 with TRBJ2-2, with a weak D call TRBD1 (6 bases). The germline gives CDR1 SNHLY, CDR2 FYNNEI. Trimming removed 7 bases from V and 6 bases from J, with 12 bases in between. CDR3 length: 13 residues. The CDR3 DNA is TGTGCCAGCATGGGGGCTATAGCCGGGGAGCTGTTTTTT. Translation gives CASMGAIAGELFF.

This clone was detected many times. V gene TRBV2 combines with J gene TRBJ1-4; 8 bases line up with TRBD1. The germline CDR1 and CDR2 sequences are SNHLY and FYNNEI. The V gene end was trimmed by 6 bases and the J gene end by 3 bases; junction bases not matched to a gene: 6. The length of the CDR3 is 15 residues. The DNA for the CDR3 is TGTGCCAGCAGGGCCGGACAGGGACCTAATGAAAAACTGTTTTTT. This translates into CASRAGQGPNEKLFF.